This T cell receptor beta chain was documented in a study of shared T cell receptors in the human thymus. Here immunoSEQ multiplex PCR was the method, and the copy in TCRdb shows in-frame clones only, minus some. This sample has some 760,000 clones; approximately 83% occur once, and the top ten carry around 0.01%. The CDR3 is made up of 18 amino acids. Germline V gives CDR1 SGHAT, CDR2 FQNNGV. The ends lost 1 base at V and 6 bases at J; junction bases unmatched: 17. The sample was also reused in another study, on human thymus T cells. That work states: Those donating were healthy Finnish infants in corrective surgery for congenital heart defects. The thymus tissue came from resections taken during corrective heart surgery. Overlap was high between thymic repertoires from unrelated individuals, as reported in related research.

This TCR came from a girl under three years old with a congenital heart defect. Sequencing input: thymocytes. The chain recombines TRBV11-2 with TRBJ2-7, with 8 bases identical to TRBD1. CDR3 sequence: CASSLGSGDRGCGCEQYF. The CDR3 DNA sequence: TGTGCCAGCAGCTTAGGCTCAGGAGACAGGGGATGTGGCTGCGAGCAGTACTTC. Full variable domain (remainder filled in from reference TRBV11-2 and TRBJ2-7): EAGVAQSPRYKIIEKRQSVAFWCNPISGHATLYWYQQILGQGPKLLIQFQNNGVVDDSQLPKDRFSAERLKGVDSTLKIQPAKLEDSAVYLCASSLGSGDRGCGCEQYFGPGTRLTVT.